Listed below are T cell receptor beta chains from one sample, sequenced in a study of blood T cells in healthy people across ages. One entry per CDR3 protein results from TCRdb running MiXCR on the 5' RACE reads. Seen here are 550,000 to 750,000 distinct CDR3 sequences, about 21% observed once, and the top ten hold approximately 3.7%. Sequences were obtained from blood. All receptors derive from a man between 65 and 85 years old in good health. CDR3s leave out the opening cysteine and the closing phenylalanine or tryptophan. D genes are given only for firm matches. Size values are once, few and many counts, or a class for expanded clones, and some rows have none.

V,size,D,CDR3
TRBV12-3/TRBV12-4,many,-,ASSQRDQRGYT
TRBV6-1,once,TRBD1,ASSEVGTALYEQY
TRBV28,many,-,ASSFGMNTEAF
TRBV5-5,few,-,ASSPWRSDYEQY
TRBV28,few,TRBD1,ASSSRGGAANYGYT
TRBV14,-,-,ASSQDGGYYTQY
TRBV12-3/TRBV12-4,many,-,ASSLEAEQF
TRBV20-1,-,TRBD1,SARAGTAQETLY
TRBV5-1,-,TRBD2,ASSYTTSGSFQETQY
TRBV5-1,few,TRBD1,ASSEQGFTETQY
TRBV12-3/TRBV12-4,few,-,ASSLEGVSGELF
TRBV28,-,-,ASRGAAKNIQY
TRBV7-9,few,-,ASSLALNGTRVGNQPQH
TRBV7-8,few,TRBD2,ASSGTSAITDTQY
TRBV5-1,-,TRBD1,ASSLRGQRSGANVLT
TRBV27,-,-,ASSGSQGTNQPQH
TRBV7-9,few,-,ASSLAPGVDEQF
TRBV12-3/TRBV12-4,-,-,ASRKTLGGPPMLNTGELF
TRBV20-1,-,TRBD2,SARDGAGGVTDTQY
TRBV28,few,-,ASSLARGDGYT
TRBV20-1,few,-,SASSAAPDTQY
TRBV6-2/TRBV6-3,many,TRBD2,ATQPRSGSLQETQY
TRBV5-8,few,TRBD1,ASSSPGTGTHYGYT
TRBV5-1,-,-,ASSLDRGDPNTGELF
TRBV20-1,few,TRBD2,SAKDTGGPFNEQF
TRBV29-1,few,-,SVSYSTSYEQY
TRBV7-2,once,-,ASSRKGNEKLF
TRBV20-1,many,TRBD1,SALPGQGHEQY
TRBV7-9,-,TRBD2,ASSPTLAEFTDTQY
TRBV10-3,-,TRBD1,AISELDRADGYT
TRBV28,few,-,ASSLTVGHSPLH
TRBV12-3/TRBV12-4,-,TRBD2,ASTLSSGSPNEQF
TRBV20-1,few,-,SAIPGSGTYEQY
TRBV6-1,-,-,ASSPLGGTSSYEQY
TRBV28,-,TRBD1,ASSSSRQGEETQY
TRBV20-1,few,-,SARDFKGNTEAF
TRBV7-8,few,-,ASSLAGGRQGEKPF
TRBV5-1,few,TRBD2,ASTTPGLEETQY
TRBV7-9,-,-,ASSLVFGEQF
TRBV5-1,few,-,ASSPTNIRQTSYEQY
TRBV7-9,many,-,AGASQETQY
TRBV2,-,-,ASSEVSRGGYEQY
TRBV18,-,TRBD2,ASSPLVASGRFDNEQF
TRBV19,few,TRBD2,ASSTSGANTGELF
TRBV3-1,few,-,ASIPKGGAQETQY
TRBV29-1,few,-,SVRSSYNSPLH
TRBV5-1,-,TRBD1,AGSVKGGGGTEAF
TRBV12-3/TRBV12-4,-,TRBD1,ASSTTGGGSGNTIY
TRBV4-1,-,-,ASSQDLNLGPSDTQY